This T cell receptor beta chain appears in the sequencing data of a study of T cell responses to AZD1222 COVID-19 vaccine. Study outcomes and limitations: After two AZD1222 doses, spike-specific TCR breadth and depth rose versus day 0. As reported, nearly half of all spike-specific TCRs target variant regions that are unmutated.

This clone came up once. Its target is not known. The data were produced by immunoSEQ multiplex PCR, yet TCRdb's version contains in-frame clones alone and is incomplete. Of 150,000 to 180,000 clones listed, roughly nine tenths are singletons. V lost 6 bases and J lost 7; bases outside the gene matches: 4. Germline loops: CDR1 MNHEY, CDR2 SVGAGI. CDR3 length: 12 residues. The rearrangement links TRBV6-5 to TRBJ1-2; 8 bases match TRBD1. The input for sequencing was peripheral blood, taken on day 0 of MenACWY control vaccination. This TCR derives from an adult in good health. CDR3 in DNA: TGTGCCAGCAGGCGGACAGGGAGTGGCTACACCTTC. This encodes CASRRTGSGYTF.